The 9 T cell receptor beta chains below come from one sample, sequenced in a study of blood T cells in healthy people across ages. A sample-barcoded 5' primer and a J-beta primer mix were used in a second PCR of roughly 7 to 11 cycles. TCRdb independently ran MiXCR on the 5' RACE reads; one entry per CDR3 protein. The sample lists 1,500,000 or so distinct CDR3 sequences; approximately 59% were seen once. Sequenced: blood. These receptors all stem from a young man in good health.

The chain carries TRBV10-3 and TRBJ2-5; D is unresolved. The germline gives CDR1 ENHRY, CDR2 SYGVKD. V shed 10 bases and J shed 1 base, with 10 bases lying between them. The CDR3 is 12 residues long. This chain's CDR3 is CATSYRQETQYF. CDR3 bases: TGTGCCACCTCTTATCGCCAAGAGACCCAGTACTTC.

This clonotype was seen a single time. J is TRBJ2-1 and V is TRBV6-2 or TRBV6-3, with 12 bases identical to TRBD2. Germline loops: CDR1 MNHEY, CDR2 SVGEGT. V shed 7 bases, J shed 6 bases, and the junction held 7 bases outside the gene matches. This CDR3 contains 15 residues. This chain's CDR3 is CASKRGLAGSNEQFF. In DNA, the CDR3 is TGTGCCAGCAAAAGAGGACTAGCGGGGAGCAATGAGCAGTTCTTC.

The chain links TRBV5-1 to TRBJ1-1; no clear D gene. The CDR3 sequence is 14 residues long. Germline assignment: CDR1 SGHRS and CDR2 YFSETQ. The V and J ends lost 4 bases and 0 bases respectively, with 10 bases between them. CDR3 in DNA: TGCGCCAGCAGCGGCCAGGCGATGAACACTGAAGCTTTCTTT. Its protein product is CASSGQAMNTEAFF.

The V call is TRBV28, the J call TRBJ2-5, with 8 bases matching TRBD1. The germline gives CDR1 MDHEN, CDR2 SYDVKM. Unmatched junction bases numbered 13, after V lost 11 bases and J lost 5 bases. This CDR3 is built from 14 residues. CDR3 DNA sequence: TGTGCCGTCTTGACAGGGGCCTCGGGGGAGACCCAGTACTTC. Translated, it gives CAVLTGASGETQYF.

The V gene is TRBV2, the J gene TRBJ1-2; D remains ambiguous. CDR3 length: 12 residues. Trimming left V 4 bases short and J 8 bases short, with 11 bases between. Germline CDR1 SNHLY, CDR2 FYNNEI. The DNA for the CDR3 is TGTGCCAGCAGTGCAGAATTTTCGGGCTACACCTTC. Translation gives CASSAEFSGYTF.

This chain joins TRBV20-1 and TRBJ1-1, with D perhaps TRBD1 (6 bases). V was cut by 4 bases and J by 2 bases, with 17 bases left in between. Per germline, CDR1 DFQATT and CDR2 SNEGSKA (reference sequence). The CDR3 has 15 residues. CDR3 amino acids: CSAKDYRAPNTEAFF. DNA of the CDR3: TGCAGTGCTAAAGATTACAGGGCTCCAAACACTGAAGCTTTCTTT.

This clonotype was counted only a few times. CDR3 sequence: CASSYPAQQPQHF. In DNA, the CDR3 is TGTGCCAGCAGTTACCCCGCCCAGCAGCCCCAGCATTTT. The chain is built from TRBV6-2 or TRBV6-3 and TRBJ1-5; no clear D gene. CDR1 is MNHEY, CDR2 SVGEGT, per germline. The CDR3 covers 13 residues. Trimming shortened V by 2 bases and J by 7 bases, and 9 bases separated the two germline ends.

J is TRBJ2-3 and V is TRBV10-3; 10 bases are a match to TRBD1. V shed 6 bases and J 5 bases; nucleotides not matched to a gene: 2. This CDR3 contains 13 residues. CDR1 and CDR2 (germline): ENHRY, SYGVKD. CDR3 sequence (DNA): TGTGCCATCAGGGGACAGGGGAAAGATACGCAGTATTTT. It yields the protein CAIRGQGKDTQYF.

The V call is TRBV15, the J call TRBJ2-2; perhaps D is TRBD1 or TRBD2 (6 bases each). Germline V CDR1 and CDR2: LNHNV, YYDKDF (reference sequence). The CDR3 covers 15 residues. Trimming shortened V by 1 base and J by 7 bases, and 13 bases separated the two germline ends. The CDR3 protein is CATSRVGGLGGELFF. CDR3 bases: TGTGCCACCAGCAGAGTGGGGGGCCTGGGCGGGGAGCTGTTTTTT.